One and the same sample provided the 17 T cell receptor beta chains below, sequenced in a study of vaccination and CD4 T cells after COVID-19. The antigens of these receptors remain unknown. CD4+ T cells that had been cultured provided DNA sequenced with the Oncomine TCR Beta short-read assay. Via MiXCR, TCRdb re-called the PCR reads, giving one row per CDR3 protein. The table lists 15,000 to 20,000 distinct CDR3 sequences, less than 65% of them singletons, with about 17% in the top ten. This sample's treatment: roughly 11-day PBMC culture with coronavirus spike peptide pools or control peptides (ViraFEST assay). What was sequenced was CD4+ T cells from blood, cultured in vitro. These receptors all stem from a human donor who had recovered from COVID-19.

The gene calls are TRBV6-1 and TRBJ2-2; D is perhaps TRBD1 (6 bases). The CDR3 runs 14 residues. The germline V gene encodes CDR1 MNHNS and CDR2 SASEGT. With 6 bases removed from V and 7 bases from J, the gap between germline ends came to 15 bases. CDR3 DNA: TGTGCCAGCAGCCTCCCCTACAGGGTCGGGGAGCTGTTTTTT. Encoded protein: CASSLPYRVGELFF.

V and J are TRBV7-4 and TRBJ1-5; D possibly corresponds to TRBD1 (5 bases). V dropped 5 bases and J dropped 2 bases, with 10 bases sitting between them. The CDR3 length is 14 residues. Germline-derived CDR1 and CDR2 are SGHVT and SQSDAQ. The CDR3, as DNA: TGTGCCAGCAGCGTAGGGGACGGCAATCAGCCCCAGCATTTT. Protein sequence: CASSVGDGNQPQHF.

The chain carries TRBV6-1 and TRBJ1-2; maybe TRBD1 (6 bases). Trimming pared 5 bases from V and 5 bases from J, leaving 21 bases between. The CDR3 loop spans 16 amino acids. The germline V gene encodes CDR1 MNHNS and CDR2 SASEGT. The DNA for the CDR3 is TGTGCCAGCAGTAAAGGACAGACTTTACTTATGTATGGCTACACCTTC. Translated: CASSKGQTLLMYGYTF.

This clonotype is a singleton in its sample. The rearrangement uses TRBV9 and TRBJ1-1; no reliable D call. Trimming pared 4 bases from V and 0 bases from J, leaving 10 bases between. This CDR3 comprises 14 residues. CDR1 and CDR2 (germline): SGDLS, YYNGEE. The CDR3 sequence: CASSSDIMNTEAFF. DNA of the CDR3: TGTGCCAGCAGCTCCGACATCATGAACACTGAAGCTTTCTTT.

V gene TRBV7-9 combines with J gene TRBJ1-6; D is unclear. Deletions cut 5 bases from V and 9 bases from J, with 11 bases between. This CDR3 is built from 13 residues. Germline values: CDR1 SEHNR, CDR2 FQNEAQ (reference sequence). CDR3 protein: CASSAVGGSPLHF. The DNA for the CDR3 is TGTGCCAGCAGCGCAGTGGGTGGTTCACCCCTCCACTTT.

The chain links TRBV20-1 to TRBJ1-1; D is uncertain. This CDR3 contains 14 residues. The germline V and J ends were trimmed by 1 base and 5 bases, with 14 bases remaining between them. Germline V gives CDR1 DFQATT, CDR2 SNEGSKA (reference sequence). CDR3 sequence: CSARARMAWTEAFF. Written as DNA, the CDR3 is TGCAGTGCTAGAGCTCGAATGGCCTGGACTGAAGCTTTCTTT.

This clonotype has more than one count but fewer than ten. The V gene is TRBV12-3 or TRBV12-4, the J gene TRBJ1-5, with D possibly TRBD1 on 5 matching bases. This CDR3 comprises 13 residues. The ends were cut back, 5 bases at V and 5 bases at J, with 10 bases in the middle. CDR3 residues: CASSKTEYQPQHF. CDR3 sequence (DNA): TGTGCCAGCAGTAAGACAGAGTATCAGCCCCAGCATTTT.

The chain carries TRBV6-1 and TRBJ2-3; 8 bases align to TRBD2. V was clipped by 2 bases and J by 2 bases; unmatched bases: 9. Germline assignment: CDR1 MNHNS and CDR2 SASEGT. The CDR3 is 17 residues long. The CDR3 region has the DNA TGTGCCAGCAGTGAATCTATAACTAGCGGAGCCACAGATACGCAGTATTTT. It translates to CASSESITSGATDTQYF.

A few counts support this clonotype. The chain carries TRBV7-9 and TRBJ1-1; TRBD1 is a possible D gene (5 bases). V lost 11 bases and J 3 bases, leaving 16 bases between the germline ends. This CDR3 comprises 13 residues. Germline CDR1 reads SEHNR; CDR2 reads FQNEAQ (reference sequence). This CDR3 reads CAYKGREDTEAFF. For the CDR3, the DNA is TGTGCCTATAAGGGGCGGGAGGACACTGAAGCTTTCTTT. The full variable domain, in which reference TRBV7-9 and TRBJ1-1 provide the parts outside the CDR3, is DTGVSQNPRHKITKRGQNVTFRCDPISEHNRLYWYRQTLGQGPEFLTYFQNEAQLEKSRLLSDRFSAERPKGSFSTLEIQRTEQGDSAMYLCAYKGREDTEAFFGQGTRLTVV.

In this sample, this clonotype turned up a few times. The V call is TRBV7-6, the J call TRBJ1-1; tentatively, D is TRBD1 (5 bases). V was clipped by 5 bases and J by 4 bases, with 17 bases between them. The germline V gene has CDR1 SGHVS and CDR2 FNYEAQ. The CDR3 is 15 amino acids. The CDR3 is CASSRVGLGGTEAFF. In DNA, the CDR3 is TGTGCCAGCAGCCGAGTGGGGCTAGGCGGCACTGAAGCTTTCTTT.

The V and J genes are TRBV7-2 and TRBJ2-1; possible D gene TRBD2, 6 bases. The CDR3 loop spans 16 amino acids. Deletions cut 5 bases from V and 5 bases from J, with 19 bases between. CDR1 SGHTA and CDR2 FQGNSA come from the germline V gene. The CDR3 is CASSPYGRRGNNEQFF. As DNA, the CDR3 is TGTGCCAGCAGCCCCTACGGGAGACGAGGGAACAATGAGCAGTTCTTC. The full variable domain, with the rest looked up from reference TRBV7-2 and TRBJ2-1, is GAGVSQSPSNKVTEKGKDVELRCDPISGHTALYWYRQSLGQGLEFLIYFQGNSAPDKSGLPSDRFSAERTGGSVSTLTIQRTQQEDSAVYLCASSPYGRRGNNEQFFGPGTRLTVL.

The chain joins TRBV18 to TRBJ2-1, with a possible D match to TRBD2 (6 bases). Germline V gene sequence: CDR1 KGHSH, CDR2 LQKENI. Trimming pared 6 bases from V and 7 bases from J, leaving 19 bases between. The CDR3 runs 15 residues. Here the CDR3 reads CASSGSIAELNEQFF. The CDR3 DNA follows: TGTGCCAGCTCTGGTTCGATAGCGGAACTTAATGAGCAGTTCTTC. Looking up the rest from reference TRBV18 and TRBJ2-1 gives the full variable domain: NAGVMQNPRHLVRRRGQEARLRCSPMKGHSHVYWYRQLPEEGLKFMVYLQKENIIDESGMPKERFSAEFPKEGPSILRIQQVVRGDSAAYFCASSGSIAELNEQFFGPGTRLTVL.

This clonotype occurred a few times. This chain links TRBV19 with TRBJ1-5; a weak D match, TRBD1 (5 bases). This CDR3 is built from 15 residues. Germline loops: CDR1 LNHDA, CDR2 SQIVND (reference sequence). Deletions cut 1 base from V and 3 bases from J, with 10 bases between. The CDR3: CASSIGRQYNQPQHF. The CDR3 DNA follows: TGTGCCAGTAGTATAGGAAGACAGTACAATCAGCCCCAGCATTTT.

This clonotype showed up just a few times. At one end the junction does not follow the germline gene, possibly because of a read error. The V and J genes are TRBV15 and TRBJ1-2; D unresolved. Looked up from germline, CDR1 is LNHNV and CDR2 is YYDKDF (reference sequence). The CDR3 runs to 13 residues. Here the CDR3 reads CATSRDRAEEFLF. The CDR3 coding sequence is TGTGCCACCAGCAGAGATCGGGCAGAGGAGTTCCTCTTC.

The rearrangement links TRBV7-3 to TRBJ2-2; 7 positions match TRBD1. Unmatched junction bases numbered 3, after V lost 5 bases and J lost 0 bases. Germline V gene lookup returns CDR1 SGHTA and CDR2 FQGTGA. The CDR3 is made up of 15 amino acids. This CDR3 is CASSDDRANTGELFF. In DNA, the CDR3 is TGTGCCAGCAGCGACGACAGGGCGAACACCGGGGAGCTGTTTTTT.

The genes are TRBV19 and TRBJ1-6; 8 nucleotides agree with TRBD1. Trimming cost V 10 bases and J 8 bases; bases outside gene matches: 10. Looked up from germline, CDR1 is LNHDA and CDR2 is SQIVND (reference sequence). The CDR3 sequence is 14 residues long. The CDR3 coding sequence is TGTGCCACCCAAACAGGGGGACGGGATTCACCCCTCCACTTT. It codes for CATQTGGRDSPLHF.

The rearrangement links TRBV5-4 to TRBJ2-5; 10 bases are shared with TRBD2. V trimming: 4 bases; J trimming: 3 bases; junction bases outside the gene matches: 6. From germline, CDR1 is SGHNT and CDR2 YYREEE (reference sequence). This CDR3 region has 15 residues. Here the CDR3 reads CASSPSGSVKETQYF. The DNA for the CDR3 is TGTGCCAGCAGCCCTAGCGGGAGTGTTAAAGAGACCCAGTACTTC.